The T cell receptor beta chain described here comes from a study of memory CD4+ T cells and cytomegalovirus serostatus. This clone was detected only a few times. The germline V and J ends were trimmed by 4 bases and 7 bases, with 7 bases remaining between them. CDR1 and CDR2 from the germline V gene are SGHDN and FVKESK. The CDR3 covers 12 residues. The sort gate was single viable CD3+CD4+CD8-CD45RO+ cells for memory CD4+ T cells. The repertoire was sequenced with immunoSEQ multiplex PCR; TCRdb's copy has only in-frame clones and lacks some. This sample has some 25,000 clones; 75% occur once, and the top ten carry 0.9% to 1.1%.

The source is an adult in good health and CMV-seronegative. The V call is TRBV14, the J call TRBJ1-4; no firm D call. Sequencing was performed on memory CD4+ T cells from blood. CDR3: CASSRPGEKLFF. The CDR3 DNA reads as TGTGCCAGCAGCCGCCCTGGTGAAAAACTGTTTTTT.